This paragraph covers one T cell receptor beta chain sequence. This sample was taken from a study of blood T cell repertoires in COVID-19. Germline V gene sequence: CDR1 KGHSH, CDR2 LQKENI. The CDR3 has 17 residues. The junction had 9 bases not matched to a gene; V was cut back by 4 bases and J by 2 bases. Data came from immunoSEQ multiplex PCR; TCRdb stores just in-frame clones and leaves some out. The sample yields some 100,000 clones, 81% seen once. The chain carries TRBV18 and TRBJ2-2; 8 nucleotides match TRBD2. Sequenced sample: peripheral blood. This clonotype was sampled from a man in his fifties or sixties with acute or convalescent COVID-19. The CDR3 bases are TGTGCCAGCTCACGTTACGAAGCGGGAGAAAACACCGGGGAGCTGTTTTTT. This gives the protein CASSRYEAGENTGELFF.